This T cell receptor beta chain stems from a study of cytomegalovirus exposure and HLA in healthy donors (dated by TCRdb to 2016 to 2017). About the investigation overall: An earlier analysis of about 530 of the donors reported 250 to 350 Gb of sequence data and about 120 million unique TCR beta sequences obtained from around 190 million T cells. The aim of the study was to test whether cataloging public T cell receptors could identify signatures of past pathogen exposure. Several DR-DQ haplotypes were treated as single units for association and clustering because of strong linkage in the cohort. Donor age, sex, ethnicity and CMV serostatus were compiled together with the repertoire data. An early release that covered about 600 HLA-typed donors contained about 300 gigabases of sequencing data and about 84 million unique TCR sequences. Along with the approximately 670-subject first cohort, a separate validation cohort of around 120 different subjects was used. The T cell repertoires of around 730 subjects were profiled by immunosequencing and related to cytomegalovirus serostatus. The genetic ancestry cluster associated with self-reported Caucasian donors included roughly four fifths of the 300 to 400 genotyped donors. An earlier analysis of 587 of the donors used high-throughput TCR beta sequencing to judge whether each TCR beta V gene segment behaved as functional or pseudogenic. All discovery cohort repertoires had been generated on a single sequencing platform. Across 300 to 400 genotyped donors of the cohort, an average of roughly 250,000 unique TCR beta nucleotide sequences per donor were sequenced, and around 19% of those sequences were non-productive. To predict cytomegalovirus infection status, the study combined high-throughput TCR immunosequencing, statistical association of individual TCRs with disease status, and machine learning. The number of typed donors differed by locus: about 629-640 for A, B, C, DRB1 and DQB1; some 540 for DQA1; around 610 for DPA1; and about 470 for DPB1. A later analysis re-analyzed previously published TCR beta repertoires from about 600 donors and added high-resolution HLA genotyping to study TCR occurrence patterns. A later genetic analysis took genome-wide SNP genotypes for 398 of the 666 donors and used that subset as a discovery cohort. Rather than drawing on any new phenotypic data, the later analysis identified candidate immune exposures from TCR beta sequences and the way those sequences occurred across donors. Class I and class II HLA loci were covered by the typing at four-digit resolution.

The cohort was made up of approximately 670 healthy bone marrow donors. Cohort members were all nominally healthy when sampled, although unrecorded immune exposures were likely present. CMV serostatus was positive for 289 and negative for 352 of the 666 cohort members, and was not recorded for this donor. Each donor provided a peripheral blood sample, and peripheral blood mononuclear cells were used for TCR beta sequencing. The Qiagen DNeasy Blood Extraction Kit was used to extract genomic DNA from the blood cell samples. The germline V gene sets CDR1 to MNHNS and CDR2 to SASEGT. Trimming takes 5 bases off V and 4 bases off J; junction bases not matched to a gene: 8. The CDR3 contains 15 residues, cysteine and phenylalanine counted. The sequence is cut down to CDR3 DNA, 45 bases in frame from base 1. The library came from the immunoSEQ multiplex PCR assay. For the multiplex PCR, a mixture combining 60 forward primers for TCR Vbeta segments and 13 reverse primers for TCR Jbeta segments was used. Amplification of the CDR3 region of rearranged TCR beta genes was performed with a multiplex PCR assay on genomic DNA. On the Illumina HiSeq System, the amplified TCR beta libraries were sequenced as 87-base-pair reads. Per the source publication's procedure: A later analysis tallied roughly 80 million unique TCR beta chains across the 610 or so repertoires, and around 10 million of those chains were shared by two or more donors. To remove PCR and sequencing errors, raw reads were error-corrected and collapsed into unique sequences using a nearest-neighbor algorithm that merged closely related sequences. CDR3 sequences were aligned to IMGT reference sequences to assign V, D and J gene segments. For a sequence to be retained, at least a six-nucleotide match to both a V gene segment and a J gene segment was required. Rearrangements were called productive when the CDR3 lacked stop codons and stayed in frame with V and J; all others were non-productive. CDR3 was defined by IMGT convention, running from the second conserved V-encoded cysteine to the conserved J-encoded phenylalanine. The earlier analysis of around 640 of the donors excluded sequences that lacked an unambiguous match to a single V gene segment. An earlier analysis of 500 to 700 of the donors classified V segments as functional when productive rearrangements were above 56.7% and as segregating when the standard deviation between donors was above 5%. A statistical classification framework was built to diagnose cytomegalovirus status from the catalog of TCR beta chain sequences. In a later analysis, V and J genes were assigned by comparing TCR nucleotide sequences against IMGT/GENE-DB human TR gene sequences. In a later analysis, CDR3 sequences and most-parsimonious VDJ recombination scenarios were assigned using the TCRdist pipeline. In a later analysis, each TCR beta chain was defined by its CDR3 amino acid sequence together with its V-gene family, and reads without a unique V-gene family were excluded. To address suspected cross-contamination and a sequencing artifact, a later analysis removed under 600 highly shared, low-generation-probability nucleotide sequences. A later analysis calculated a clonal expansion index for each public chain from normalized within-repertoire ranks of inferred template counts. A later analysis computed generation probabilities with a VDJ recombination model fitted to out-of-frame rearrangements, and checked the results against IGoR. A later analysis scored TCR-TCR, TCR-HLA and TCR-CMV co-occurrence with hypergeometric tests, applying a repertoire-size bias correction to TCR pairs. False discovery rates were estimated in a later analysis by permuting HLA or CMV assignments 20 times. A later analysis grouped co-occurring TCRs with DBSCAN, adding TCRdist sequence similarity when clustering within HLA-allele-positive subsets. Repertoires with fewer than 30,000 or more than 120,000 public chains, plus five repertoires with anomalous nucleotide sharing, were excluded from co-occurrence clustering. Drawn from immuneACCESS, this table holds only the in-frame rearrangements with V and J called that TCRdb kept. Clones are partly lost; checked studies trace under half to an unresolved V gene and leave the rest unexplained. V, J and clone size are those of that table, while D and trimming were read from the DNA. The sample profile shows 95,000 to 150,000 clones; over 75% of them were found once. Of the sample, 3.5% to 4% is held by the ten largest clones.

Beyond this particular receptor, the publication reports: When HLA alleles, especially DR and DQ, strongly co-occurred, attributing TCR associations to individual alleles was difficult. The sequencing pipeline was judged likely to have produced a cluster of highly shared sequence variants as a technical artifact. Most CMV-associated TCR beta chains appeared to be HLA-restricted in a later analysis, and the HLA associations seemed to be driven largely by CMV exposure. Compared with equally common non-associated chains, HLA-associated TCR beta chains in a later analysis were more clonally expanded and had lower generation probabilities. In a later analysis, TCR association rates were found to vary across HLA loci, with the most associated TCRs seen for DRB1 alleles and the fewest for HLA-C alleles. The earlier analysis of some 560 of the donors excluded roughly 16 rarely observed V segments, including chromosome 9 orphons, because counts were too low. Roughly uniform sequencing depth across donors was assumed in presence/absence analyses, although this assumption may not hold. In a later analysis, 16,951 TCR beta sequences were associated with specific HLA alleles at a false discovery rate of 0.05. CMV serostatus was the only immune exposure information available for the cohort. Because some donors lacked HLA typing at each locus, the association tests relied only on the typed subset. According to a later analysis, parvovirus B19, influenza, CMV and Epstein-Barr virus appeared linked to several top co-occurrence clusters. In vitro tests confirmed that a few of the cytomegalovirus-associated TCR beta chains recognize cytomegalovirus antigens. V-gene and J-gene trimming of TCR beta chains was associated with a missense DCLRE1C variant in a later genetic analysis, and the association was replicated in an independent cohort. In an earlier analysis of approximately 590 of the donors, most TCR beta V segments appeared in productive rearrangements about 90% or about 30% of the time, broadly matching IMGT annotations. According to a later genetic analysis, donors in an Asian-associated ancestry cluster had fewer N-insertions in productive TCRs than the approximately 630-donor mean. Correlated functional status among segregating V segments might reflect linkage disequilibrium, but an unknown experimental factor could not be ruled out. In the study, some 160 TCR beta chains were listed as associated with cytomegalovirus. In both the original and validation cohorts, the classifier was reported to diagnose cytomegalovirus status with high specificity and sensitivity. While some public TCRs were present in many individuals, most TCR sequences turned up only very rarely across donors. In this cohort, only TCR beta chains were sequenced, and detectable features were limited by the absence of alpha or paired-chain data. A further reported finding was that TCR beta sequences accurately predicted the HLA-A and HLA-B alleles for most subjects in the first cohort. Because the 87-base-pair reads could not distinguish some IMGT-functional V segments, including TRBV6-2 and TRBV6-3, those segments were excluded. It was suggested by the authors that the approach could potentially be generalized to other disease states and immunological phenotypes.

This clone was seen more than once but under ten times. The antigen it binds to is not known. No per-base quality is available; no much larger clone lies one base away. The V and J genes are TRBV6-1 and TRBJ2-7; 10 bases in the middle match TRBD2. This receptor was obtained from a human donor in good health. The material sequenced was PBMCs. This receptor carries the CDR3 CASSSRAAGGYEQYF. At the DNA level, the sequence is TGTGCCAGCAGTTCTCGGGCAGCGGGAGGGTACGAGCAGTACTTC.